The 31 T cell receptor beta chains given below trace back to one sample, sequenced in a study of T cell responses to AZD1222 COVID-19 vaccine. The protocol was immunoSEQ multiplex PCR, while the TCRdb copy is restricted to in-frame clones and leaves out a portion. This sample has tens of thousands of clones; around nine tenths occur once, and the top ten carry about 2.7%. The sequences come from peripheral blood, collected on day 0 of MenACWY control vaccination. The receptors shown here come from an adult in good health.

The chain carries TRBV3-1 (or the pseudogene TRBV3-2) and TRBJ2-7; TRBD1 matches 9 bases. This CDR3 spans 17 amino acids. Germline V gives CDR1 LGHDT, CDR2 YNNKEL (reference sequence). V trimming: 0 bases; J trimming: 3 bases; junction bases outside the gene matches: 9. The CDR3, as DNA: TGTGCCAGCAGCCAAGAGGGGGGGACAGGGCAAAACTACGAGCAGTACTTC. Translating it yields CASSQEGGTGQNYEQYF.

The rearrangement joins TRBV11-3 to TRBJ2-3; D is unresolved. The CDR3 is 13 residues long. Germline V CDR1 and CDR2: SGHNT, YENEEA. Trimming shortened V by 6 bases and J by 9 bases, and 16 bases separated the two germline ends. The chain's CDR3 is CASSYNPWETQYF. The CDR3 nucleotides are TGTGCCAGCAGTTATAATCCCTGGGAAACGCAGTATTTT. Full variable domain (outside the CDR3, taken from reference TRBV11-3 and TRBJ2-3): EAGVVQSPRYKIIEKKQPVAFWCNPISGHNTLYWYLQNLGQGPELLIRYENEEAVDDSQLPKDRFSAERLKGVDSTLKIQPAELGDSAVYLCASSYNPWETQYFGPGTRLTVL.

This chain joins TRBV6-1 and TRBJ1-1; D may be TRBD1 (6 bases). This CDR3 has 14 amino acids. V was pared by 2 bases and J by 4 bases, with 11 bases between. CDR1 is MNHNS and CDR2 is SASEGT in the germline V gene. CDR3: CASSEKGGGTEAFF. As DNA, the CDR3 is TGTGCCAGCAGTGAAAAGGGGGGAGGCACTGAAGCTTTCTTT.

J is TRBJ2-1 and V is TRBV21-1; TRBD1 is the table's D call, not checked against the DNA. TRBV21-1 is shown as a pseudogene. The CDR3 totals 14 residues. The DNA for the CDR3 is TGTGCCAGCAGCACCAACGTGGGCAGTCGTGAGCAGTTCTTC. It encodes CASSTNVGSREQFF.

CDR3 sequence reads: CASSDRQGNQPQHF. The CDR3, as DNA: TGTGCCAGCAGCGATCGTCAGGGAAATCAGCCCCAGCATTTT. The chain is built from TRBV3-1 (or the pseudogene TRBV3-2) and TRBJ1-5, with TRBD1 as a possible D gene (5 bases). This CDR3 comprises 14 residues. Trimming left V 5 bases short and J 4 bases short, with 12 bases between. In germline, CDR1 is LGHDT, CDR2 YNNKEL (reference sequence).

The chain is built from TRBV19 and TRBJ2-7, with 9 positions matching TRBD1. Germline CDR1 reads LNHDA; CDR2 reads SQIVND (reference sequence). CDR3 length equals 14 residues. V lost 3 bases, J lost 3 bases, and 3 bases stayed unmatched. CDR3 DNA sequence: TGTGCCAGTAGTATCGGGACAGGGTTCTACGAGCAGTACTTC. Translation: CASSIGTGFYEQYF. Using reference TRBV19 and TRBJ2-7 for the parts outside the CDR3, the full variable domain is DGGITQSPKYLFRKEGQNVTLSCEQNLNHDAMYWYRQDPGQGLRLIYYSQIVNDFQKGDIAEGYSVSREKKESFPLTVTSAQKNPTAFYLCASSIGTGFYEQYFGPGTRLTVT.

The genes are TRBV7-2 and TRBJ2-5, with 9 bases aligning to TRBD2. The length of the CDR3 is 15 residues. Losses at the gene ends were 1 base for V and 5 bases for J; bases not matched to a gene: 5. Looked up from germline, CDR1 is SGHTA and CDR2 is FQGNSA. CDR3: CASSLGRGGSETQYF. The DNA for the CDR3 is TGTGCCAGCAGCTTAGGGCGGGGGGGCAGTGAGACCCAGTACTTC.

The chain couples TRBV30 to TRBJ1-5; 8 nucleotides align to TRBD1. With V trimmed by 5 bases and J by 6 bases, 6 bases remained unmatched. Germline V gene sequence: CDR1 GTSNPN, CDR2 SVGIG (reference sequence). CDR3 length: 13 amino acids. CDR3 protein: CAWCTGGGQPQHF. In DNA form, the CDR3 reads TGTGCCTGGTGCACAGGGGGAGGTCAGCCCCAGCATTTT.

The chain uses TRBV7-2 and TRBJ2-7, with unresolved D. Germline loops: CDR1 SGHTA, CDR2 FQGNSA. V lost 5 bases to trimming and J lost 0 bases, with 8 bases between them. The CDR3 is 13 amino acids. The CDR3 protein is CASSPQSSYEQYF. CDR3 in DNA: TGTGCCAGCAGCCCGCAGAGCTCCTACGAGCAGTACTTC.

The genes are TRBV19 and TRBJ1-2; 9 nucleotides match TRBD1. The CDR3 loop spans 14 amino acids. Germline loops: CDR1 LNHDA, CDR2 SQIVND (reference sequence). Trimming cost V 5 bases and J 8 bases; bases outside gene matches: 9. The CDR3 loop is CASSAITGGLGYTF. The CDR3 nucleotides read TGTGCCAGTAGTGCAATTACAGGGGGCTTGGGCTACACCTTC. Together with reference TRBV19 and TRBJ1-2, the CDR3 gives the full variable domain: DGGITQSPKYLFRKEGQNVTLSCEQNLNHDAMYWYRQDPGQGLRLIYYSQIVNDFQKGDIAEGYSVSREKKESFPLTVTSAQKNPTAFYLCASSAITGGLGYTFGSGTRLTVV.

The genes are TRBV6-5 and TRBJ1-6; no firm D call. This CDR3 has 11 amino acids. Germline CDR1 is MNHEY and CDR2 is SVGAGI. Deletions cut 6 bases from V and 7 bases from J, with 4 bases between. CDR3 bases: TGTGCCAGCAGGGGGAATTCACCCCTCCACTTT. It codes for CASRGNSPLHF.

The chain couples TRBV11-1 to TRBJ2-7; D ambiguous. CDR3 length equals 16 residues. Trimming took off 0 bases at V and 0 bases at J, with 12 bases between the two ends. Germline V gives CDR1 SGHAT, CDR2 FQDESV (reference sequence). Here the CDR3 reads CASSLARWGSSYEQYF. CDR3 DNA: TGTGCCAGCAGCTTAGCCCGTTGGGGAAGCTCCTACGAGCAGTACTTC.

The chain is built from TRBV29-1 and TRBJ2-5; D is unresolved. From germline, CDR1 is SQVTM and CDR2 ANQGSEA. The CDR3 runs 14 residues. V lost 0 bases and J lost 5, with 13 bases in between. The CDR3 DNA is TGCAGCGTTGAAGAGGCAGTCTCTCGGGAGACCCAGTACTTC. This codes for CSVEEAVSRETQYF.

The V call is TRBV7-9, the J call TRBJ2-2; TRBD2 aligns across 7 bases. CDR1 and CDR2 from the germline V gene are SEHNR and FQNEAQ (reference sequence). The V and J ends lost 5 bases and 4 bases, in that order; junction bases with no gene match: 7. The length of the CDR3 is 15 residues. The CDR3 protein is CASSLNSGGTGELFF. CDR3 in DNA: TGTGCCAGCAGCCTGAATTCGGGAGGCACCGGGGAGCTGTTTTTT.

The chain has TRBV5-1 and TRBJ2-3; D call uncertain. Germline values: CDR1 SGHRS, CDR2 YFSETQ. The CDR3 has 15 residues. Trimming stripped 0 bases from V and 2 bases from J, with 10 bases between. CDR3 amino acids: CASSLESRSTDTQYF. The CDR3 DNA follows: TGCGCCAGCAGCTTGGAAAGCCGTTCCACAGATACGCAGTATTTT. The whole variable domain, filled in from reference TRBV5-1 and TRBJ2-3, reads KAGVTQTPRYLIKTRGQQVTLSCSPISGHRSVSWYQQTPGQGLQFLFEYFSETQRNKGNFPGRFSGRQFSNSRSEMNVSTLELGDSALYLCASSLESRSTDTQYFGPGTRLTVL.

The table lists this clone with a few counts. This chain connects TRBV28 to TRBJ2-7; 7 bases are a match to TRBD2. Germline assignment: CDR1 MDHEN and CDR2 SYDVKM. Trimming cost V 6 bases and J 0 bases; bases outside gene matches: 5. The CDR3 contains 14 residues. The CDR3 DNA follows: TGTGCCAGCAGGGTGGGGGGGAGCTCCTACGAGCAGTACTTC. Encoded protein: CASRVGGSSYEQYF. The full variable domain, rest sourced from reference TRBV28 and TRBJ2-7, is DVKVTQSSRYLVKRTGEKVFLECVQDMDHENMFWYRQDPGLGLRLIYFSYDVKMKEKGDIPEGYSVSREKKERFSLILESASTNQTSMYLCASRVGGSSYEQYFGPGTRLTVT.

This chain uses TRBV13 with TRBJ1-2, with a weak D call TRBD1 (5 bases). Looked up from germline, CDR1 is PRHDT and CDR2 is FYEKMQ (reference sequence). V gave up 1 base and J gave up 4 bases, with 10 bases separating them. The CDR3 runs 14 residues. The CDR3 region has the DNA TGTGCCAGCAGCTTAGACCGACAGACCTATGGCTACACCTTC. Protein sequence: CASSLDRQTYGYTF. The entire variable domain, with the rest obtained from reference TRBV13 and TRBJ1-2, is as follows: AAGVIQSPRHLIKEKRETATLKCYPIPRHDTVYWYQQGPGQDPQFLISFYEKMQSDKGSIPDRFSAQQFSDYHSELNMSSLELGDSALYFCASSLDRQTYGYTFGSGTRLTVV.

Concerning this clone: An end of the junction differs from the germline gene, which may be a read error. The chain employs TRBV7-7 and TRBJ1-4; D is undetermined. The length of the CDR3 is 13 residues. Per germline, CDR1 SSHAT and CDR2 FNYEAQ (reference sequence). The CDR3 coding sequence is TGTGCTAGCAGCTTAGGGCACGGGGAAAAACTGTTTTTT. It yields the protein CASSLGHGEKLFF.

The CDR3: CASRSTGISTDTQYF. The CDR3, as DNA: TGTGCCAGTAGATCGACAGGGATTAGCACAGATACGCAGTATTTT. The rearrangement uses TRBV19 and TRBJ2-3, with 7 bases lining up with TRBD1. Trimming cost V 6 bases and J 0 bases; bases outside gene matches: 6. The CDR3 has 15 residues. CDR1 is LNHDA and CDR2 is SQIVND in the germline V gene (reference sequence). The variable domain in full, completed from reference TRBV19 and TRBJ2-3, reads DGGITQSPKYLFRKEGQNVTLSCEQNLNHDAMYWYRQDPGQGLRLIYYSQIVNDFQKGDIAEGYSVSREKKESFPLTVTSAQKNPTAFYLCASRSTGISTDTQYFGPGTRLTVL.

This chain links TRBV13 with TRBJ2-5; TRBD1 might be the D (6 bases). Trimming removed 5 bases at V and 1 base at J, with 11 bases between. This CDR3 comprises 14 residues. The germline gives CDR1 PRHDT, CDR2 FYEKMQ (reference sequence). The CDR3 nucleotides read TGTGCCAGCAGCCGGGGACACCTCCAAGAGACCCAGTACTTC. Its protein product is CASSRGHLQETQYF.

The chain recombines TRBV9 with TRBJ2-7, with D maybe TRBD1 (6 bases). Germline V CDR1 and CDR2: SGDLS, YYNGEE. This CDR3 region has 15 residues. Trimming removed 1 base at V and 2 bases at J, with 13 bases between. For the CDR3, the DNA is TGTGCCAGCAGCGTAAATCCGGGACATACCTACGAGCAGTACTTC. This codes for CASSVNPGHTYEQYF.

The V call is TRBV4-3, the J call TRBJ2-7; a possible D gene is TRBD2 (6 bases). This CDR3 contains 15 residues. Trimming took off 5 bases at V and 2 bases at J, with 16 bases between the two ends. CDR1 LGHNA and CDR2 YSLEER come from the germline V gene. CDR3 amino acids: CASSSSWGDAYEQYF. For the CDR3, the DNA is TGCGCCAGCAGCTCAAGTTGGGGGGACGCCTACGAGCAGTACTTC.

This clone was picked up a small number of times. The rearrangement joins TRBV10-2 to TRBJ1-4; D uncertain. Per germline, CDR1 WSHSY and CDR2 SAAADI. Trimming cost V 2 bases and J 6 bases, with 4 bases left between them. This CDR3 is built from 12 residues. CDR3: CASSEADEKLFF. CDR3 coding DNA: TGCGCCAGCAGTGAGGCGGATGAAAAACTGTTTTTT.

This clone is a singleton in its sample. Sequence at one end of the junction differs from germline and may be a read error. V gene TRBV6-2 or TRBV6-3 combines with J gene TRBJ1-2, with 7 bases aligning to TRBD1. Germline CDR1 MNHEY, CDR2 SVGEGT. The CDR3 runs 14 residues. The chain's CDR3 is CASSMTGTNFGYTF. CDR3 DNA sequence: TGTGCCAGCAGCATGACAGGGACCAACTTTGGCTACACCTTC.

The V call is TRBV6-5, the J call TRBJ1-1; the D gene is possibly TRBD1 (6 bases). Germline lookup yields CDR1 MNHEY and CDR2 SVGAGI. The CDR3 runs 16 residues. Trimming removed 4 bases at V and 4 bases at J, with 19 bases between. CDR3 region: CASSFAGHTRSTEAFF. The CDR3 coding sequence is TGTGCCAGCAGTTTTGCGGGACACACCCGTAGCACTGAAGCTTTCTTT.

The genes are TRBV11-3 and TRBJ1-2; D call uncertain. CDR1 is SGHNT and CDR2 is YENEEA in the germline V gene. Trimming cost V 5 bases and J 3 bases, with 16 bases left between them. The CDR3 is made up of 15 amino acids. CDR3 amino acids: CASSLPLPPHYGYTF. CDR3 nucleotide sequence: TGTGCCAGCAGCCTTCCACTTCCGCCTCACTATGGCTACACCTTC.

The V gene is TRBV3-1 (or the pseudogene TRBV3-2), the J gene TRBJ1-4; D is undetermined. This CDR3 is 14 amino acids long. Trimming took 0 bases from V and 12 from J, leaving 14 bases between them. Germline lookup yields CDR1 LGHDT and CDR2 YNNKEL (reference sequence). CDR3 nucleotides: TGTGCCAGCAGCCAAGACAGGTACCTCTGGGAACTGTTTTTT. Its translation: CASSQDRYLWELFF.

V usage is TRBV19 and J usage is TRBJ1-2; 12 bases line up with TRBD1. Germline trimming cut 7 bases from V and 3 bases from J; bases unmatched to any gene: 6. Germline V gene sequence: CDR1 LNHDA, CDR2 SQIVND (reference sequence). The CDR3 totals 15 residues. CDR3 loop: CASTRDRGQHYGYTF. CDR3 DNA: TGTGCCAGTACCCGGGACAGGGGGCAGCACTATGGCTACACCTTC.

The genes are TRBV5-1 and TRBJ2-5; D gene unclear. V was cut by 1 base and J by 1 base, with 8 bases left in between. CDR3 size: 14 residues. Germline V gene lookup returns CDR1 SGHRS and CDR2 YFSETQ. The CDR3 bases are TGCGCCAGCAGCTTGAGGTCAGCCCAAGAGACCCAGTACTTC. Its protein product is CASSLRSAQETQYF.

In its sample, this clone was seen once. Here the CDR3 DNA reads TGTGCCAGTAGTACGGGGACAGGGGGCTTCGGGGAGCTGTTTTTT. Residues: CASSTGTGGFGELFF. The chain uses TRBV19 and TRBJ2-2, with 12 bases that match TRBD1. V lost 4 bases to trimming and J lost 7 bases; unmatched junction nucleotides: 4. Germline CDR1 reads LNHDA; CDR2 reads SQIVND (reference sequence). The CDR3 has 15 amino acids.

As DNA, the CDR3 is TGCGCCAGCAGGGTTGGGGACAGGGGCTCCTACGAGCAGTACTTC. Its translation: CASRVGDRGSYEQYF. The chain recombines TRBV5-1 with TRBJ2-7, with TRBD1 matching over 10 bases. In germline, CDR1 is SGHRS, CDR2 YFSETQ. V was clipped by 5 bases and J by 0 bases; unmatched bases: 5. The CDR3 has 15 residues.